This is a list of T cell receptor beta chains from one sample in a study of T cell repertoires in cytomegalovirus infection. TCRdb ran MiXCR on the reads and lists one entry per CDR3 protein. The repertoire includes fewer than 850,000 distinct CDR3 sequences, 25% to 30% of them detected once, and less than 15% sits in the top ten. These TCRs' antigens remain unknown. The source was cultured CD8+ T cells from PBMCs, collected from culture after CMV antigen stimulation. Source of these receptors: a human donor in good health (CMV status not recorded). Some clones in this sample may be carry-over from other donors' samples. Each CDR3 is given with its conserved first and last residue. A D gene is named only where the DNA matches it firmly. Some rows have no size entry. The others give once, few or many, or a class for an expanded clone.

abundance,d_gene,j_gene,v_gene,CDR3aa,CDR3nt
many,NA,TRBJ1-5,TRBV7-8,CASSLGGIQVLYQPQHF,TGTGCCAGCAGCCTCGGGGGAATACAAGTTCTTTATCAGCCCCAGCATTTT
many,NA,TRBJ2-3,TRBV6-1,CASSEWGTSSTDTQYF,TGTGCCAGCAGTGAATGGGGGACCTCGAGCACAGATACGCAGTATTTT
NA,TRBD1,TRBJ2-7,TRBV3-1,CASSQPGGDEQYF,TGTGCCAGCAGCCAACCAGGGGGCGACGAGCAGTACTTC
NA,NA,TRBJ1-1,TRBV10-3,CAISPGLSTEAFF,TGTGCCATCAGTCCAGGGCTGAGCACTGAAGCTTTCTTT
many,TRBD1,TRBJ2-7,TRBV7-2,CASSRGQGIYEQYF,TGTGCCAGCAGCCGAGGACAGGGGATCTACGAGCAGTACTTC
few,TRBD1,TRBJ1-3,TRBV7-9,CASSLAYRGAGNTIYF,TGTGCCAGCAGCTTAGCCTACAGGGGCGCTGGAAACACCATATATTTT
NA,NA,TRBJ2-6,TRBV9,CASRRFDPQHGAGANVLTF,TGTGCCAGCAGGAGGTTCGACCCCCAACACGGAGCTGGGGCCAACGTCCTGACTTTC
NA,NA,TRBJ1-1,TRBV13,CASSSGVRVGGTEAFF,TGTGCCAGCAGCTCTGGTGTTAGGGTCGGGGGGACTGAAGCTTTCTTT
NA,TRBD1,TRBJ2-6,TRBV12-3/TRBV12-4,CAGSVPRDRFSSGANVLTF,TGTGCCGGCAGCGTACCCCGGGACAGATTCTCCTCTGGGGCCAACGTCCTGACTTTC
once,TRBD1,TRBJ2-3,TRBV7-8,CASSFSSRGTTDTQYF,TGTGCCAGCAGCTTCTCGTCCAGGGGGACCACAGATACGCAGTATTTT
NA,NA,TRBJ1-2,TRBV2,CASRDSAYGYTF,TGTGCCAGCAGGGACAGTGCCTATGGCTACACCTTC
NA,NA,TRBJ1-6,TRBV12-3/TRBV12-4,CASSAQGPYNSPLHF,TGTGCCAGCAGTGCGCAGGGGCCCTATAATTCACCCCTCCACTTT
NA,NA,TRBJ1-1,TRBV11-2,CASSSALPEAFF,TGTGCCAGCAGCTCGGCCCTACCCGAAGCTTTCTTT
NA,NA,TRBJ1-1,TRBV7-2,CASSLAGIGNTEAFF,TGTGCCAGCAGCTTAGCGGGGATTGGGAACACTGAAGCTTTCTTT
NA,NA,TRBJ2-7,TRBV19,CASSSDQRAYEQYF,TGTGCCAGTAGTTCGGACCAGCGTGCCTACGAGCAGTACTTC
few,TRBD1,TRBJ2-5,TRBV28,CATRTGFQETQYF,TGTGCCACGCGGACAGGATTCCAAGAGACCCAGTACTTC
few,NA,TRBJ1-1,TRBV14,CASSHRRWGTEAFF,TGTGCCAGCAGCCACAGGCGTTGGGGGACTGAAGCTTTCTTT
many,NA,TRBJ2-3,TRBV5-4,CASSLQQGGTDTQYF,TGTGCCAGCAGCTTGCAGCAGGGAGGCACAGATACGCAGTATTTT
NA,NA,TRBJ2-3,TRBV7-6,CASSLSLHTDTQYF,TGTGCTAGCAGCTTATCTCTACACACAGATACGCAGTATTTT
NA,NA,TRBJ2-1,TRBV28,CASRPLGGYYNEQFF,TGTGCCAGCAGACCTCTTGGCGGGTATTACAATGAGCAGTTCTTC
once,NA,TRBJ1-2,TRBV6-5,CASSYGPFRGYTF,TGTGCCAGCAGTTACGGTCCCTTCCGGGGCTACACCTTC
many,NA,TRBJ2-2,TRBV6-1,CASSEGGGAGELFF,TGTGCCAGCAGTGAAGGCGGAGGGGCCGGGGAGCTGTTTTTT
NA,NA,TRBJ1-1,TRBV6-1,CASSEGRYRREAFF,TGTGCCAGCAGTGAAGGACGGTACCGACGGGAAGCTTTCTTT
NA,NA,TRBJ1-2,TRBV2,CASSGALNVGFAGYTF,TGTGCCAGCAGCGGCGCCTTGAATGTAGGGTTCGCTGGCTACACCTTC
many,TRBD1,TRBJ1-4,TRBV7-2,CASSLYLPQEGALSGKLFF,TGTGCCAGCAGCTTATATCTGCCTCAGGAGGGGGCCCTTAGTGGAAAACTGTTTTTT
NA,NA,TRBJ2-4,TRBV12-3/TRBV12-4,CASMASNIQYF,TGTGCCAGTATGGCCAGTAACATTCAGTACTTC
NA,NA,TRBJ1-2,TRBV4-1,CASSQKSSFGFSNYGYTF,TGCGCCAGCAGCCAGAAGTCGTCGTTCGGATTCTCTAACTATGGCTACACCTTC
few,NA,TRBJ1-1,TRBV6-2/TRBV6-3,CASSVSGQEWGGNTEAFF,TGTGCCAGCAGTGTCTCGGGACAAGAGTGGGGGGGGAACACTGAAGCTTTCTTT
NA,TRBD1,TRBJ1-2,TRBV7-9,CASSLVGQRANYGYTF,TGTGCCAGCAGCTTAGTGGGACAGCGAGCTAACTATGGCTACACCTTC
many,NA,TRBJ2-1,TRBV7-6,CASSLEPGEVAHRDEQFF,TGTGCCAGCAGCTTAGAGCCCGGAGAGGTAGCCCACAGGGATGAGCAGTTCTTC
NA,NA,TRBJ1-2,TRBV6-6,CASSPVGNAGGTF,TGTGCCAGCAGTCCCGTTGGGAACGCCGGGGGGACCTTC
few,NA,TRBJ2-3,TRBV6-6,CASTIRGDTQYF,TGTGCCAGCACCATACGGGGGGATACGCAGTATTTT
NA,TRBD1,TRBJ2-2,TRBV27,CASSMDREDGELFF,TGTGCCAGCAGTATGGACAGGGAGGACGGGGAGCTGTTTTTT
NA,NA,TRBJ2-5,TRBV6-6,CASSYSKWGRETQYF,TGTGCCAGCAGTTACTCGAAGTGGGGAAGAGAGACCCAGTACTTC
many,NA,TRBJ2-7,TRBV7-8,CASSTENLITYEQYF,TGTGCCAGCAGCACCGAGAACCTCATTACCTACGAGCAGTACTTC
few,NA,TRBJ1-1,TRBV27,CASHGTVNTEAFF,TGTGCCAGCCACGGGACGGTGAACACTGAAGCTTTCTTT
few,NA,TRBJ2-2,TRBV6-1,CASSYNRDQGNTGELFF,TGTGCCAGCAGTTACAACCGCGACCAGGGCAACACCGGGGAGCTGTTTTTT
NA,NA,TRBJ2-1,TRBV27,CASDSRGGRYNEQFF,TGTGCCAGCGATTCGAGGGGGGGCCGATACAATGAGCAGTTCTTC
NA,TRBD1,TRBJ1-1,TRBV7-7,CASSSPCGDRRMNTEAFF,TGTGCTAGCAGCTCCCCATGTGGGGACAGGAGGATGAACACTGAAGCTTTCTTT